This T cell receptor (beta chain) was obtained from a study of T-cell reconstitution after alpha-beta-depleted transplantation in children. V dropped 4 bases and J dropped 1 base, with 11 bases sitting between them. The CDR3 has 13 amino acids. Germline V gene lookup returns CDR1 SQVTM and CDR2 ANQGSEA. The authors prepared the TCRbeta library with unique molecular identifiers. TCRdb reprocessed the PCR reads via MiXCR and lists one record per CDR3 protein. The sample shows 600,000 to 700,000 distinct CDR3 sequences, approximately 17% of them seen only once. The sample was PBMCs from the stem cell graft donor, taken from the stem cell graft. This sequence joins TRBV29-1 and TRBJ2-7; the D gene is possibly TRBD1 (5 bases). This TCR came from a human donor who donated a stem cell graft to a child with acute myeloid leukemia. CDR3 region: CSVGDSDSYEQYF. Written as DNA, the CDR3 is TGCAGCGTTGGAGACAGTGATTCCTACGAGCAGTACTTC.